This is a list of T cell receptor beta chains from one sample in a study of blood T cells in healthy people across ages. TCRdb reprocessed the 5' RACE reads via MiXCR and lists one record per CDR3 protein. In the table there are roughly 1,300,000 distinct CDR3 sequences, almost 60% of which are singletons. The source material was blood. The receptors shown here come from a man younger than 35 in good health. The CDR3 runs from the conserved cysteine through the conserved F or W. D genes are given only for firm matches. Rows give clone size only sometimes, using once, few, many, or a class for an expanded clone.

TRBJ1-1,.,TRBV12-3/TRBV12-4,.,TGTGCCAGCAGTTTTGATGTGATCTGGAACACTGAAGCTTTCTTT,CASSFDVIWNTEAFF
TRBJ2-1,.,TRBV5-4,.,TGTGCCAGCAGCTTGAGAGGTGGGACATTTAAGGGCAATGAGCAGTTCTTC,CASSLRGGTFKGNEQFF
TRBJ2-1,.,TRBV7-2,.,TGTGCCAGCAGCCGGGACCGAGCAAATGGGGGACTCTACAATGAGCAGTTCTTC,CASSRDRANGGLYNEQFF
TRBJ2-1,.,TRBV5-6,TRBD1,TGTGCCAGCAGCCCACAGGGGGGCCTAGTAGGAAATGAGCAGTTCTTC,CASSPQGGLVGNEQFF
TRBJ2-1,.,TRBV4-1,TRBD1,TGCGCCAGCAGCCAAGAGCCCCGGGACAGGGTCTACAATGAGCAGTTCTTC,CASSQEPRDRVYNEQFF
TRBJ2-5,few,TRBV3-1,.,TGTGCCAGCAGCCCAGGACGGAGCCAAGAGACCCAGTACTTC,CASSPGRSQETQYF
TRBJ1-2,.,TRBV28,.,TGTGCCAGCAAGTTACGCGGTAACTATGGCTACACCTTC,CASKLRGNYGYTF
TRBJ2-1,.,TRBV4-2,TRBD2,TGTGCCAGCAGCCAAGAGTTTCGGCTAGCGGACTACAATGAGCAGTTCTTC,CASSQEFRLADYNEQFF
TRBJ2-4,once,TRBV20-1,.,TGCAGTGCTAGAGAGGGGGGTACAGTCAAAAACATTCAGTACTTC,CSAREGGTVKNIQYF
TRBJ1-6,.,TRBV4-3,.,TGCGCCAGCAGCATCGGGTCTTCACCCCTCCACTTT,CASSIGSSPLHF
TRBJ2-4,.,TRBV5-1,TRBD1,TGCGCCAGCAGCGGGGGACAGGGGGTAGCCAAAAACATTCAGTACTTC,CASSGGQGVAKNIQYF
TRBJ1-2,.,TRBV27,TRBD1,TGTGCCAGCAGTACAAGAGTACAGGGGTACCCTAACTATGGCTACACCTTC,CASSTRVQGYPNYGYTF
TRBJ2-7,.,TRBV3-1,.,TGTGCCAGCAGCCGCAGAGGAACCCTTTATTCGGGGCAGTACTTC,CASSRRGTLYSGQYF
TRBJ2-7,few,TRBV4-1,.,TGCGCCAGCAGCCAAGTAATAGGGTACGAGCAGTACTTC,CASSQVIGYEQYF
TRBJ2-7,.,TRBV4-1,.,TGCGCCAGCAGCCAAGAACACAACAGTCTTTTCTACGAGCAGTACTTC,CASSQEHNSLFYEQYF
TRBJ1-6,.,TRBV27,TRBD1,TGTGCCAGCAGTATATCGGGGTTCAGGGGGCAAGATTTGGGTTCACCCCTCCACTTT,CASSISGFRGQDLGSPLHF
TRBJ1-2,.,TRBV3-1,.,TGTGCCAGCAGCCATCTCTATGGCAGTGGGGGGGGCTACACCTTC,CASSHLYGSGGGYTF
TRBJ2-1,.,TRBV20-1,TRBD2,TGCAGTGCGTCAGGAAATAGCGGGAGAGGGAATGAGCAGTTCTTC,CSASGNSGRGNEQFF
TRBJ2-7,few,TRBV15,.,TGTGCCACCAGCAGACTTCGGTGGATCGAGCAGTACTTC,CATSRLRWIEQYF
TRBJ2-7,.,TRBV20-1,TRBD2,TGCAGTGCTGCCCAGACTAGCGGGAGTTACGAGCAGTACTTC,CSAAQTSGSYEQYF
TRBJ2-6,few,TRBV6-1,.,TGTGCCAGCAGTGAAGGGACTTCACCGGCCAACGTCCTGACTTTC,CASSEGTSPANVLTF
TRBJ2-3,.,TRBV6-2/TRBV6-3,.,TGTGCCAGCAGTTACTCCATCACCGGACTAAGCACAGATACGCAGTATTTT,CASSYSITGLSTDTQYF
TRBJ1-1,.,TRBV20-1,.,TGCAGTGCTAGTCCGGGGGGTGGGGTGAGAACTGAAGCTTTCTTT,CSASPGGGVRTEAFF
TRBJ2-5,.,TRBV11-2,.,TGTGCCAGCAGCTCCTCCAAGACCCAGTACTTC,CASSSSKTQYF
TRBJ1-4,.,TRBV4-3,.,TGCGCCAGCAGCCAAGTTCCGGGTGAAAAACTGTTTTTT,CASSQVPGEKLFF
TRBJ2-7,.,TRBV20-1,TRBD2,TGCAGTGCCACTACCTTTCCTAGCGGAGGGACCTACGAGCAGTACTTC,CSATTFPSGGTYEQYF
TRBJ2-5,few,TRBV12-3/TRBV12-4,.,TGTGCCAGCAGTTTGGATGGGAAGGGGGTAGAGACCCAGTACTTC,CASSLDGKGVETQYF
TRBJ2-7,.,TRBV19,TRBD2,TGTGCCAGCGGACTAGCGGGCACCTACGAGCAGTACTTC,CASGLAGTYEQYF
TRBJ2-1,.,TRBV6-1,.,TGTGCCAGCAGTACAGGACGCGGGGAGCAGTTCTTC,CASSTGRGEQFF